The table lists the clone carrying this TCR beta chain with a count of one. Its antigen is currently unknown. Antigen-specific CD4+ T cells were first expanded with viral peptide pools by the ViraFEST assay and only then sequenced. Cells that had been cultured for less than eleven days were the source of isolated CD4+ T cells. PCR-confirmed SARS-CoV-2 infection occurred in the person between March and December 2020. The sample belongs to a study of vaccination effects on CD4 cells after COVID-19. Findings and limits, study-wide: Marked clonal contraction was seen in infection- and vaccine-induced clones late after vaccination.

Generated by immunoSEQ multiplex PCR, the TCRdb table keeps only in-frame clones and is missing some. This repertoire shows 55,000 to 90,000 clones, around 70% found once; its top ten account for less than 5.5%. The source of this sequence is a human donor who had a prior SARS-CoV-2 infection. Sequencing used CD4+ T cells from PBMCs cultured with HIV peptides, obtained before COVID-19 vaccination. Sample subset: HIV-1 Nef peptide pool negative control/reference culture.

CDR3 in DNA: TGTGCCAGCAGCCAGCGCAGGGGGCCCCAAGAGACCCAGTACTTC. It yields the protein CASSQRRGPQETQYF. The chain combines TRBV7-3 with TRBJ2-5; 8 bases fit TRBD1. V lost 5 bases to trimming and J lost 1 base; unmatched junction nucleotides: 6. The germline gives CDR1 SGHTA, CDR2 FQGTGA. This CDR3 region has 15 residues.